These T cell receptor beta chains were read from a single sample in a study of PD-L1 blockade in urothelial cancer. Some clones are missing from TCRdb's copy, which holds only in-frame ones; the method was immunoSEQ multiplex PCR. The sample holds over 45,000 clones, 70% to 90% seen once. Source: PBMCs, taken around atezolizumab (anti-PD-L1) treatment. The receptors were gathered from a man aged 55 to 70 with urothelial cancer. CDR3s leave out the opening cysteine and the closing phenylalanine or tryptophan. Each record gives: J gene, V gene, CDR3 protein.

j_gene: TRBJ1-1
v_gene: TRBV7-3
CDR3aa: ASSLRGQLNTEAF

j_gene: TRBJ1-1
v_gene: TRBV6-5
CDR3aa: ASSADRNTEAF

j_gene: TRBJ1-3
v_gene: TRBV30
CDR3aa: AWSVSAGNTIY

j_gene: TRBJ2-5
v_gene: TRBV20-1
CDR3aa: SAIAAQTQY

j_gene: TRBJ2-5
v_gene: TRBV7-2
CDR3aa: ASSGGQRQETQY

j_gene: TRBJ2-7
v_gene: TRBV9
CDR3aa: ASSEGVAGGFYEQY

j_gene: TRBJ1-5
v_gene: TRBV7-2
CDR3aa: ASSLDREGSPQH

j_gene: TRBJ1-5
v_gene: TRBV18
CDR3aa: ASSPPSGGLVQPQH

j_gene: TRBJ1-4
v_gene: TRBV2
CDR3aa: ASKTEDSEKLF

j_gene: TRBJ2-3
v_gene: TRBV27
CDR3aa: ASSFRHPTDTQY

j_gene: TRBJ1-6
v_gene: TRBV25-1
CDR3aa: ASWTGTRNSPLH

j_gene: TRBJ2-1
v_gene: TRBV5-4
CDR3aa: ASSLSRDRGWNEQF

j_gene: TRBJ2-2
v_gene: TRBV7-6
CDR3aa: ASSLGRGHTGELF

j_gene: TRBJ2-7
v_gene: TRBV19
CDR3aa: ASSITSTVYEQY

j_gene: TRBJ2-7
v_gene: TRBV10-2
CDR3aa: ASSEASIYEQY

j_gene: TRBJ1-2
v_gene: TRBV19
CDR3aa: ASSIGQEFYGYT

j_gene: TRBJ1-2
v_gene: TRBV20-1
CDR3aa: SASTAYGYT

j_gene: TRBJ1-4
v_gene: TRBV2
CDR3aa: ASSGLPGISSTNEKLF

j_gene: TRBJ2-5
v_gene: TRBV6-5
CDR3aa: ASSSGTRGSGGQY

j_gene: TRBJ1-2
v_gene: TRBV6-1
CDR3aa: ASSGSGTTNYGYT

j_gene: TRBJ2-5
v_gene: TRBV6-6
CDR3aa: ASSHLLGRETQY

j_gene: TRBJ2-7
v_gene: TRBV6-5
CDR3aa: ASSPRTSYYEQY

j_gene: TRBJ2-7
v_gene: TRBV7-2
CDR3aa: ASSSWDRGYEQY

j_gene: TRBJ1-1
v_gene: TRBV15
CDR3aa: ATSTLDRNTEAF

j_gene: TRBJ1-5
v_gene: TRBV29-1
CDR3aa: SVVKLDRGYQPQH

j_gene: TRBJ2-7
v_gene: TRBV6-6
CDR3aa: ASSYGAGEQY

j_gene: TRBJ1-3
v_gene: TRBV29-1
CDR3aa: SVEGWGPGNTIY

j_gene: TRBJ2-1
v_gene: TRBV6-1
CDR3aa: ASSEQGVSYNEQF